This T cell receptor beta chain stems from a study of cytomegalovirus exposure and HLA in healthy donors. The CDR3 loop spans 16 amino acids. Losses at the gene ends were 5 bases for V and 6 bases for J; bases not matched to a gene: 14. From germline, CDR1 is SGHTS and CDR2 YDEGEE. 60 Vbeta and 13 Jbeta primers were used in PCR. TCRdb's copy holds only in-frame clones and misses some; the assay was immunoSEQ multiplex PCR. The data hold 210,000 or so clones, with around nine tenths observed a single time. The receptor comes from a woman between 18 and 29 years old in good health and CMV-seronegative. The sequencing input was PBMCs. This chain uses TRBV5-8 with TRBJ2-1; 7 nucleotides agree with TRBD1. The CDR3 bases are TGTGCCAGCAGTCTCCCGGACAGGTTAAGAGGCAATGAGCAGTTCTTC. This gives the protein CASSLPDRLRGNEQFF.